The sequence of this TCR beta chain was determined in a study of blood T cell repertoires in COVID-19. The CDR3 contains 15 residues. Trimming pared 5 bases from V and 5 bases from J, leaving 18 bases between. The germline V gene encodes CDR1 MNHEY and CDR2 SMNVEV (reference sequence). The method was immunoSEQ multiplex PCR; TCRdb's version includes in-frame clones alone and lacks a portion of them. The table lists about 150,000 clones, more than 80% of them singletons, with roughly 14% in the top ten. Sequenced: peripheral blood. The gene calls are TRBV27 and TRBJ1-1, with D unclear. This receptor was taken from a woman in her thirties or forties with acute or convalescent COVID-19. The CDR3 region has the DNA TGTGCCAGCAGTCCCCGGGTCGTCATGAGGACTGAAGCTTTCTTT. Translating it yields CASSPRVVMRTEAFF.